Below, one T cell receptor (beta chain) is given with its context. Primers for the PCR totalled 60 Vbeta and 13 Jbeta. The table came from immunoSEQ multiplex PCR; TCRdb's copy has only in-frame clones and leaves some out. The sample lists roughly 100,000 clones, about 70% occurring once. This sample was included in a study of cytomegalovirus exposure and HLA in healthy donors. Trimming stripped 5 bases from V and 9 bases from J, with 14 bases between. The germline V gene has CDR1 MNHEY and CDR2 SVGAGI. The CDR3 runs to 14 residues. This chain links TRBV6-5 with TRBJ1-6; D is ambiguous. Sequencing was done on a sample of PBMCs. The receptor was isolated from a man aged 50 or older in good health and CMV-seropositive. The CDR3 DNA follows: TGTGCCAGCAGTGACCTGGAAAGGAGTTCACCCCTCCACTTT. It encodes CASSDLERSSPLHF.